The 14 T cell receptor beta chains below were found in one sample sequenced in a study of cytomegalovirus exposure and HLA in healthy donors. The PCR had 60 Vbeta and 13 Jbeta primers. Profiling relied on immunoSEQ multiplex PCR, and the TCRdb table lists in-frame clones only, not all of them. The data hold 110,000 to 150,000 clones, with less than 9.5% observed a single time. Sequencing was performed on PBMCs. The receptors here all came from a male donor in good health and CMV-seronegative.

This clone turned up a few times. CDR3 residues: CASSFGGYGYTF. The CDR3 region has the DNA TGTGCCAGCAGCTTCGGGGGATATGGCTACACCTTC. This chain joins TRBV13 and TRBJ1-2; weak D call: TRBD1 (5 bases). The ends were cut back, 3 bases at V and 5 bases at J, with 7 bases in the middle. Germline CDR1 and CDR2: PRHDT and FYEKMQ (reference sequence). This CDR3 region has 12 residues.

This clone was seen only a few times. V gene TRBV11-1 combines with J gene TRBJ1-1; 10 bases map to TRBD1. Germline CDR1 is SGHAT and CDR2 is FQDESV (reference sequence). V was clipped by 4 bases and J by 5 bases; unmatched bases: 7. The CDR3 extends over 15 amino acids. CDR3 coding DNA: TGTGCCAGCAGCTCAGAAGGGACAGGGGAAACTGAAGCTTTCTTT. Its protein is CASSSEGTGETEAFF.

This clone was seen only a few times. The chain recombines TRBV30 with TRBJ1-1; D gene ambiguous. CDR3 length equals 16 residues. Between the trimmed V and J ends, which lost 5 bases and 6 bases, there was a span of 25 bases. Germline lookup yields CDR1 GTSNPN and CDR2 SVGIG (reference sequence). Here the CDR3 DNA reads TGTGCCTGGGCCCCCCCGAGGCGTCGGCTTCGCGCTGAAGCTTTCTTT. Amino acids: CAWAPPRRRLRAEAFF.

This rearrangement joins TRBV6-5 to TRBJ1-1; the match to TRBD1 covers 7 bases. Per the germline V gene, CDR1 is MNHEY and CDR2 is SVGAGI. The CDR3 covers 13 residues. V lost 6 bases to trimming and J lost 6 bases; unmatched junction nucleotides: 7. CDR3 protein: CASSSYRGPEAFF. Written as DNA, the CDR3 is TGTGCCAGCAGCTCCTACAGGGGCCCTGAAGCTTTCTTT.

CDR3 sequence: CASSSEGGEETQYF. The CDR3 DNA follows: TGCGCCAGCAGCTCCGAAGGGGGGGAAGAGACCCAGTACTTC. The chain joins TRBV5-1 to TRBJ2-5, with a weak D call TRBD2 (7 bases). V was clipped by 3 bases and J by 3 bases, with 12 bases between them. CDR1 and CDR2 from the germline V gene are SGHRS and YFSETQ. The CDR3 is 14 residues long.

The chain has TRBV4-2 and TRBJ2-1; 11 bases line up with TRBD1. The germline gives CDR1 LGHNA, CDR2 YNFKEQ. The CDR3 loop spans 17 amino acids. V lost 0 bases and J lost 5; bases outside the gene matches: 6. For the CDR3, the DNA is TGTGCCAGCAGCCAAGATCTAAGGACAGGGGGCCACAATGAGCAGTTCTTC. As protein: CASSQDLRTGGHNEQFF.

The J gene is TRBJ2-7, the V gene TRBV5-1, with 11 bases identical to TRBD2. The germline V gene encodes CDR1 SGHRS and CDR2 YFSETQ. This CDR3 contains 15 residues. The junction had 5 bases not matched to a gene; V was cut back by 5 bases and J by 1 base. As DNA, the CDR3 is TGCGCCAGCAGAGGTGCTAGCGGGAGGTCCTACGAGCAGTACTTC. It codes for CASRGASGRSYEQYF.

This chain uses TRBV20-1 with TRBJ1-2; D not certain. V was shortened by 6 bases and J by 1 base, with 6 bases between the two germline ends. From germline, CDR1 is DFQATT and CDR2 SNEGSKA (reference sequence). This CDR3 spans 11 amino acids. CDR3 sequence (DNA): TGCAGTGCCAATAGTAACTATGGCTACACCTTC. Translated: CSANSNYGYTF.

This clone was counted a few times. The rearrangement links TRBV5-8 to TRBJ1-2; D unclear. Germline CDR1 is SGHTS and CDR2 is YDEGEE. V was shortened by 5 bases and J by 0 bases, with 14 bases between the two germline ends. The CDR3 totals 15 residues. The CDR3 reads CASSSALETNYGYTF. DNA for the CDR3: TGTGCCAGCAGTTCAGCCCTGGAGACTAACTATGGCTACACCTTC.

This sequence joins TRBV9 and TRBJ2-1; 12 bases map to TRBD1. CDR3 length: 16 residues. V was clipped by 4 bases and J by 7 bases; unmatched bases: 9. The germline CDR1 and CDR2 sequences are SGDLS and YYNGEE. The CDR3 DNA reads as TGTGCCAGCAGCCCTAATCCGGGACAGGGGGCAAATGAGCAGTTCTTC. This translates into CASSPNPGQGANEQFF.

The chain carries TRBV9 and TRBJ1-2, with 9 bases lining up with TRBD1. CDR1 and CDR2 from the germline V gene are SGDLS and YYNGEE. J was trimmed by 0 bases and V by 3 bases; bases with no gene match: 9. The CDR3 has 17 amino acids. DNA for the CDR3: TGTGCCAGCAGCGATGGAGGACAGGGGCGTACTAACTATGGCTACACCTTC. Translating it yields CASSDGGQGRTNYGYTF.

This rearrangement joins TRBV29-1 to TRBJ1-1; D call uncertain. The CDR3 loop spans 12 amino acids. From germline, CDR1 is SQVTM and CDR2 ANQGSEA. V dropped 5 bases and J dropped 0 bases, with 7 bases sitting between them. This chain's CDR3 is CSVSYMNTEAFF. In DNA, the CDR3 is TGCAGCGTTTCTTATATGAACACTGAAGCTTTCTTT.

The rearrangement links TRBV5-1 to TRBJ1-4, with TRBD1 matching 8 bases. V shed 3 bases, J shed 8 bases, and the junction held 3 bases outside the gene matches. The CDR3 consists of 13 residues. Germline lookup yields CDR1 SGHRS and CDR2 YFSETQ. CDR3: CASSSQGAEKLFF. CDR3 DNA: TGCGCCAGCAGCTCCCAGGGGGCGGAAAAACTGTTTTTT.

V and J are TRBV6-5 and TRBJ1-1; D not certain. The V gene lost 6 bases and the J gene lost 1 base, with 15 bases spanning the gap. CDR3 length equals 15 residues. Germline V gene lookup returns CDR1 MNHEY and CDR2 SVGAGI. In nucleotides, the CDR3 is TGTGCCAGCAGCCTCGAAGAAGACTGGAACACTGAAGCTTTCTTT. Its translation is CASSLEEDWNTEAFF.